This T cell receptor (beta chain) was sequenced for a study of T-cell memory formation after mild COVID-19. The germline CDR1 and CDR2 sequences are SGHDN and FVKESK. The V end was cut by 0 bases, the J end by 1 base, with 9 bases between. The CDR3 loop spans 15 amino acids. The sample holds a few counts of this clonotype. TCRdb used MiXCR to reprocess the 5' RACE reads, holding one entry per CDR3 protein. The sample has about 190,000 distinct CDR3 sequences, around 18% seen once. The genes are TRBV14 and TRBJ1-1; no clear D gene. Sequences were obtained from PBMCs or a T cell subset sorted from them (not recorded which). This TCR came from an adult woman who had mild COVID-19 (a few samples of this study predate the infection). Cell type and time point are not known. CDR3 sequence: CASSQEGWTNTEAFF. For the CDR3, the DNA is TGTGCCAGCAGCCAAGAGGGCTGGACGAACACTGAAGCTTTCTTT.